This T cell receptor beta chain stems from a study of blood T cell repertoires in COVID-19. Study overall: PBMCs, B-cell-depleted T cells, or T cells provided the cDNA or gDNA that made up the material.

The ends were cut back, 0 bases at V and 1 base at J, with 15 bases in the middle. The CDR3 consists of 18 residues. CDR1 and CDR2 (germline): LGHNA, YSLEER. Only in-frame clones appear in the TCRdb table, and some are missing; sequencing was by immunoSEQ multiplex PCR. There are over 200,000 clones in the sample; about 83% occur only once, and around 1.3% lies in the top ten. The chain uses TRBV4-3 and TRBJ2-2, with D possibly being TRBD2 (6 bases). The material sequenced was peripheral blood. The TCR sequence derives from a woman aged 25 to 39 with COVID-19, enrolled during active disease. CDR3: CASSQELPAGLNTGELFF. CDR3 in DNA: TGCGCCAGCAGCCAAGAACTTCCGGCGGGATTGAACACCGGGGAGCTGTTTTTT.